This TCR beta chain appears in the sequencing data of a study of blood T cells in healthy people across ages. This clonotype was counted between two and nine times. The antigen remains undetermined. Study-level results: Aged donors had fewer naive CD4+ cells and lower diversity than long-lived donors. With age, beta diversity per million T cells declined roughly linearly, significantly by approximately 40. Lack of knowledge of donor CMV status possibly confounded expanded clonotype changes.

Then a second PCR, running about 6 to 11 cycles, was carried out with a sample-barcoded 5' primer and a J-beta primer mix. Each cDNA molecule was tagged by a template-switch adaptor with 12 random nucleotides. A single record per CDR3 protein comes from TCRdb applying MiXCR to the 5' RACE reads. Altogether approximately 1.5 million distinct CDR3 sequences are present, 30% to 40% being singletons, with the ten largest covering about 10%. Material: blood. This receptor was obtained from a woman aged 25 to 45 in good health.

The CDR3 region has the DNA TGTGCCAGCCCGGCAGGCTCCTACGAGCAGTACTTC. Protein: CASPAGSYEQYF. The J gene is TRBJ2-7, the V gene TRBV7-9; D is ambiguous. V shed 8 bases and J shed 0 bases, with 8 bases lying between them. There are 12 residues in the CDR3. The germline V gene encodes CDR1 SEHNR and CDR2 FQNEAQ (reference sequence).